This passage covers 6 T cell receptor beta chains from one sample sequenced in a study of blood T cell repertoires in COVID-19. The table came from immunoSEQ multiplex PCR; TCRdb's copy has only in-frame clones and leaves some out. The data show 150,000 to 200,000 clones, 87% seen once. Sequenced sample: peripheral blood. The receptors come from a man between 18 and 29 years old with active or convalescent COVID-19.

V gene TRBV20-1 combines with J gene TRBJ1-1; tentative D call: TRBD1 (6 bases). The germline V and J ends were trimmed by 3 bases and 0 bases, with 11 bases remaining between them. From germline, CDR1 is DFQATT and CDR2 SNEGSKA (reference sequence). The CDR3 is 14 amino acids. The CDR3 DNA follows: TGCAGTGCTAGTGACAGGCCCATGAACACTGAAGCTTTCTTT. The encoded protein is CSASDRPMNTEAFF.

The chain has TRBV7-9 and TRBJ1-1; unclear D gene. Looked up from germline, CDR1 is SEHNR and CDR2 is FQNEAQ (reference sequence). The CDR3 has 16 amino acids. V gave up 4 bases and J gave up 2 bases, with 17 bases separating them. CDR3 coding DNA: TGTGCCAGCAGCTCGAAATCAGTGGTCCCAAACACTGAAGCTTTCTTT. Protein product: CASSSKSVVPNTEAFF.

The chain links TRBV27 to TRBJ2-1, with D possibly TRBD2 on 6 matching bases. The CDR3 is 14 amino acids. Germline lookup yields CDR1 MNHEY and CDR2 SMNVEV (reference sequence). The ends were cut back, 0 bases at V and 7 bases at J, with 10 bases in the middle. The CDR3 DNA reads as TGTGCCAGCAGTTTATCGATCGGGGGAAATGAGCAGTTCTTC. Its translation is CASSLSIGGNEQFF.

V usage is TRBV20-1 and J usage is TRBJ2-6; TRBD1 matches 9 bases. The germline gives CDR1 DFQATT, CDR2 SNEGSKA (reference sequence). This CDR3 comprises 18 residues. V gave up 3 bases and J gave up 3 bases; unmatched junction bases: 12. This CDR3 is CSASLRDRENLGANVLTF. The CDR3 region has the DNA TGCAGTGCTAGTCTCCGGGACAGGGAAAATCTTGGGGCCAACGTCCTGACTTTC.

The chain uses TRBV19 and TRBJ1-2; 7 bases line up with TRBD1. Looked up from germline, CDR1 is LNHDA and CDR2 is SQIVND (reference sequence). The V and J ends lost 3 bases and 6 bases, in that order; junction bases with no gene match: 1. The CDR3 extends over 12 amino acids. The DNA for the CDR3 is TGTGCCAGTAGTATGGACAGGAATGGCTACACCTTC. It translates to CASSMDRNGYTF.

The V and J genes are TRBV3-1 (or the pseudogene TRBV3-2) and TRBJ1-1; D is unclear. In germline, CDR1 is LGHDT, CDR2 YNNKEL (reference sequence). V gave up 3 bases and J gave up 4 bases, with 6 bases separating them. This CDR3 contains 12 residues. CDR3 coding DNA: TGTGCCAGCAGCCATCGCGGCACTGAAGCTTTCTTT. Its protein is CASSHRGTEAFF.